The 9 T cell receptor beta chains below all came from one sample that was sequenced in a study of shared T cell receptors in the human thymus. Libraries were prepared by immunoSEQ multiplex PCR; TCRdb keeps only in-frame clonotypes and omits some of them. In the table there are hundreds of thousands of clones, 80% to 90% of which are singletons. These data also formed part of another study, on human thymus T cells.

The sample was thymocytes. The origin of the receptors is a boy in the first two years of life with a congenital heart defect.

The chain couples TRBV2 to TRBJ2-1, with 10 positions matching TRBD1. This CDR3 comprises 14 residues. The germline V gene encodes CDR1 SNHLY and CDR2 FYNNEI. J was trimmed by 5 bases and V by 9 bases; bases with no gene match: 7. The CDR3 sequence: CARRTGGTNNEQFF. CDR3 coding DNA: TGTGCCAGACGGACAGGGGGGACTAACAATGAGCAGTTCTTC.

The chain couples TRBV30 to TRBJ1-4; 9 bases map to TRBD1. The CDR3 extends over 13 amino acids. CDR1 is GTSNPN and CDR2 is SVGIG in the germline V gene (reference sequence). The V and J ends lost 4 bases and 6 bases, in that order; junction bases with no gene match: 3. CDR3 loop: CAWKDRGDEKLFF. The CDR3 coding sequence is TGTGCCTGGAAGGACAGGGGCGATGAAAAACTGTTTTTT.

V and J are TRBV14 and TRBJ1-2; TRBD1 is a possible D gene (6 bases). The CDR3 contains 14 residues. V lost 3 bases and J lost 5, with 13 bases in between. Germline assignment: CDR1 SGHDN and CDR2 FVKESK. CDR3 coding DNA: TGTGCCAGCAGCCATGCCGGGACAAGTTATGGCTACACCTTC. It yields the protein CASSHAGTSYGYTF.

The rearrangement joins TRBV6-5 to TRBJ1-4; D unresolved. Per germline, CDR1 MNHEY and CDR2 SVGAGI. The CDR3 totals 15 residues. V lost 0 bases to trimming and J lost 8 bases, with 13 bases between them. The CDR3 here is CASSYSSGQREKLFF. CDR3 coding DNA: TGTGCCAGCAGTTACTCATCCGGCCAGAGGGAAAAACTGTTTTTT.

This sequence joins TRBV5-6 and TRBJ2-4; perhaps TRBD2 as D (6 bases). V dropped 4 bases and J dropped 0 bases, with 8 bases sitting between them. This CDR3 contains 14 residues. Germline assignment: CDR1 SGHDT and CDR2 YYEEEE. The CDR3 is CASSRGLAKNIQYF. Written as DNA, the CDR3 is TGTGCCAGCAGCCGGGGACTAGCCAAAAACATTCAGTACTTC.

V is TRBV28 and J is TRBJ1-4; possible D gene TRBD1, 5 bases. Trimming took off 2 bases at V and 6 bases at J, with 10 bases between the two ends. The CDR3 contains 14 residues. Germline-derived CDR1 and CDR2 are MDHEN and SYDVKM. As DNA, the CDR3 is TGTGCCAGCAGTTTACAGGGTTCCGATGAAAAACTGTTTTTT. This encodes CASSLQGSDEKLFF.

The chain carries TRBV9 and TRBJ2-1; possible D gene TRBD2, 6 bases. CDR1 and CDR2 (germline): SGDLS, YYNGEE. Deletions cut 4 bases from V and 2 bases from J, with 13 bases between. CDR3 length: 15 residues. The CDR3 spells CASSTTSVPYNEQFF. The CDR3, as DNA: TGTGCCAGCAGCACGACTAGTGTCCCCTACAATGAGCAGTTCTTC.

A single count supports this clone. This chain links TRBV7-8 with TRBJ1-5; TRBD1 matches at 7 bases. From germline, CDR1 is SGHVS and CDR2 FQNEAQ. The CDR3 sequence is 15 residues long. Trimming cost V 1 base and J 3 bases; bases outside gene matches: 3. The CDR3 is CASSLDRGNNQPQHF. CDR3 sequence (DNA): TGTGCCAGCAGCTTAGACAGGGGAAACAATCAGCCCCAGCATTTT.

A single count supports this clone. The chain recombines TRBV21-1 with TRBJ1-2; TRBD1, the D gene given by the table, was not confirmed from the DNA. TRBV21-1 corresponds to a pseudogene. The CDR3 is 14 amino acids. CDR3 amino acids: CASSNRQGAVGYTF. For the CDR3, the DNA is TGTGCCAGCAGCAACCGACAGGGGGCCGTTGGCTACACCTTC.